This T cell receptor (beta chain) was profiled in a study of OX40 agonist ivuxolimab in advanced cancers. The CDR3 sequence is 12 residues long. Germline V gene data show CDR1 as GTSNPN and CDR2 as SVGIG (reference sequence). V was shortened by 5 bases and J by 3 bases, with 11 bases between the two germline ends. Profiling relied on immunoSEQ multiplex PCR, and the TCRdb table lists in-frame clones only, not all of them. The table shows about 44,000 clones, with roughly 86% occurring only once. This clone was detected once. The TCR was taken from an adult with an advanced solid tumor such as melanoma, head and neck, liver or kidney cancer. The genes are TRBV30 and TRBJ2-7; TRBD1 might be the D (6 bases). Sequencing used CD4+ or CD8+ T cells sorted from blood, obtained in a trial of the OX40 agonist ivuxolimab. DNA of the CDR3: TGTGCCTGGGGGAGACAGGTCTACGAGCAGTACTTC. It yields the protein CAWGRQVYEQYF.